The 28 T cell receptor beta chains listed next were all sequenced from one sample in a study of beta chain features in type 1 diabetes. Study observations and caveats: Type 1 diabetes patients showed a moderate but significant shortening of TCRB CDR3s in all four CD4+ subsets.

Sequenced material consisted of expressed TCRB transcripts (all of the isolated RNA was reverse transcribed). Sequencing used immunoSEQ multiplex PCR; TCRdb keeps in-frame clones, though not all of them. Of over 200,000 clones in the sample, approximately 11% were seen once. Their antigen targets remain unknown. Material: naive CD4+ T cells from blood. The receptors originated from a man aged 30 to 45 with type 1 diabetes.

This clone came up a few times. CDR3 region: CASSMPGTSGSYEQYF. Here the CDR3 DNA reads TGTGCCAGTAGTATGCCCGGGACTAGCGGCTCCTACGAGCAGTACTTC. The chain is built from TRBV19 and TRBJ2-7; TRBD2 agrees at 11 bases. The CDR3 length is 16 residues. Germline CDR1 LNHDA, CDR2 SQIVND (reference sequence). Trimming cost V 3 bases and J 0 bases; bases outside gene matches: 4.

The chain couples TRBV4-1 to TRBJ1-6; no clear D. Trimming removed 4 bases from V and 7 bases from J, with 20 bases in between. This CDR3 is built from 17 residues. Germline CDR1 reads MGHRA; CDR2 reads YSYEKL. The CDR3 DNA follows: TGCGCCAGCAGCCTCGAGGCGGGAGGGAAGGAGAATTCACCCCTCCACTTT. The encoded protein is CASSLEAGGKENSPLHF.

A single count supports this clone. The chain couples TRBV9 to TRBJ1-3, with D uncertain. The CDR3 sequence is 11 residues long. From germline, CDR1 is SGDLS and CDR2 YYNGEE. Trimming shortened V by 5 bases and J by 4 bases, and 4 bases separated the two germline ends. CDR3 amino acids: CASRSGNTIYF. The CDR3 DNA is TGTGCCAGCAGATCAGGAAACACCATATATTTT.

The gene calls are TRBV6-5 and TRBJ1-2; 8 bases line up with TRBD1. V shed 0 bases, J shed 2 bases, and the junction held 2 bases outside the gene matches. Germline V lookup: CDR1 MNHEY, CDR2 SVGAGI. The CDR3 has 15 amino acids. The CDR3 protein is CASSYSAGGNYGYTF. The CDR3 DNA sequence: TGTGCCAGCAGTTACTCGGCAGGGGGCAACTATGGCTACACCTTC.

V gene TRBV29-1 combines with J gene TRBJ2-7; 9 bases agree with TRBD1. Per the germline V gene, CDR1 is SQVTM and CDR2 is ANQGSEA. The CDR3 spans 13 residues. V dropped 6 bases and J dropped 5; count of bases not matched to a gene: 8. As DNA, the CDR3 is TGCAGCGTACACGGGACAGGGAACCACGAGCAGTACTTC. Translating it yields CSVHGTGNHEQYF.

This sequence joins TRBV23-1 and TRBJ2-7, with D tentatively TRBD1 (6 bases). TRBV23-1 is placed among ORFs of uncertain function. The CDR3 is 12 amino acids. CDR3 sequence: CERTGYGYEQYF. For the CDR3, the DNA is TGCGAGCGCACAGGGTACGGTTACGAGCAGTACTTC.

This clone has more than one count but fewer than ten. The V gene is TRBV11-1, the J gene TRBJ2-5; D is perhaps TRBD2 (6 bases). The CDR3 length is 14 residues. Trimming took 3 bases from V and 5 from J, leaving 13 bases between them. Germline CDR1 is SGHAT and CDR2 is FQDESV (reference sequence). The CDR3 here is CASSFQVRGETQYF. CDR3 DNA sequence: TGTGCCAGCAGCTTTCAGGTCCGGGGGGAGACCCAGTACTTC. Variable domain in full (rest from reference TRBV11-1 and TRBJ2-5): EAEVAQSPRYKITEKSQAVAFWCDPISGHATLYWYRQILGQGPELLVQFQDESVVDDSQLPKDRFSAERLKGVDSTLKIQPAELGDSAMYLCASSFQVRGETQYFGPGTRLLVL.

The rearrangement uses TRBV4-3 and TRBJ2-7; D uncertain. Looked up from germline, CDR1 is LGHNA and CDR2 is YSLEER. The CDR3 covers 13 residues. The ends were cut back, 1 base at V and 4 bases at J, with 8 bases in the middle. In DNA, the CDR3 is TGCGCCAGCAGCCAAGTTGTCACTTACGAGCAGTACTTC. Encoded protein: CASSQVVTYEQYF.

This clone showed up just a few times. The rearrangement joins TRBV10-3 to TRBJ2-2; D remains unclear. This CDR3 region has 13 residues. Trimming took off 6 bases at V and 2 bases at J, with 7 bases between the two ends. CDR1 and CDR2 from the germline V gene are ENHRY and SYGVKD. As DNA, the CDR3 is TGTGCCATCAGGTGGCTCAACACCGGGGAGCTGTTTTTT. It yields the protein CAIRWLNTGELFF.

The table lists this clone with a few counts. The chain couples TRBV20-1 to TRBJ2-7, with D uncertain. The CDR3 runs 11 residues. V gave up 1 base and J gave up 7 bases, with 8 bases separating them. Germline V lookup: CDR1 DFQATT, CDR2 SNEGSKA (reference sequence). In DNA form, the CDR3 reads TGCAGTGCTAGAGGGGCAAGGGAGCAGTACTTC. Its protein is CSARGAREQYF.

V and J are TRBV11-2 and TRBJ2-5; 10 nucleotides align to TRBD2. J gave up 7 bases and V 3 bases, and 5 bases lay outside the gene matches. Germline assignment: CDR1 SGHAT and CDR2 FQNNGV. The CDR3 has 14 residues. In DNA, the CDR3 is TGTGCCAGCAGCTTTCCTAGCGGGGGAGGGACCCAGTACTTC. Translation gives CASSFPSGGGTQYF.

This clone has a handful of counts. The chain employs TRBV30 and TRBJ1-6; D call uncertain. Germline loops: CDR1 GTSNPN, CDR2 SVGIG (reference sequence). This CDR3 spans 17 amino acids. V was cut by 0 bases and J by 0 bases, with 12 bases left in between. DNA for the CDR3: TGTGCCTGGAGTGTACGGAGGGAAAGCTCCTATAATTCACCCCTCCACTTT. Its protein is CAWSVRRESSYNSPLHF.

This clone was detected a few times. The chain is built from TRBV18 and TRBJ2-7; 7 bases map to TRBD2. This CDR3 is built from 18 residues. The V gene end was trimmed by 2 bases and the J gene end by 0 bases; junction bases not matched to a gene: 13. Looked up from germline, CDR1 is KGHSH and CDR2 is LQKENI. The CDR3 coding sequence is TGTGCCAGCTCACCAAGTTCTAGCGGCGTTCTTAGCTCCTACGAGCAGTACTTC. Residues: CASSPSSSGVLSSYEQYF.

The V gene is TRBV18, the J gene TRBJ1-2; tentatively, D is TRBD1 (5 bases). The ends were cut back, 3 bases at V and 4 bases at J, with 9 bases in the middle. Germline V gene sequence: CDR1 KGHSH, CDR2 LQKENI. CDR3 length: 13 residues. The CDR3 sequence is CASSPQDSYGYTF. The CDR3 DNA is TGTGCCAGCTCACCTCAAGACAGCTATGGCTACACCTTC.

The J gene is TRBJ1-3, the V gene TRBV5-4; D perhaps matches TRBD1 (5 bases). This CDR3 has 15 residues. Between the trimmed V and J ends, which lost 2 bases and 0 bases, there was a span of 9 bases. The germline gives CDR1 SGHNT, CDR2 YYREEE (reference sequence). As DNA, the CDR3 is TGTGCCAGCAGCTTTGGGGCATCCTCTGGAAACACCATATATTTT. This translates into CASSFGASSGNTIYF.

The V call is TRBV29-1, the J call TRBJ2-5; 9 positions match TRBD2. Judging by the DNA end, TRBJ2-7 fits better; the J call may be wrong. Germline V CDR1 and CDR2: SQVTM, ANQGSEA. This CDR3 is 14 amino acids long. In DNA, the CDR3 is TGCAGCGTCCGCGTGGCGGCGGGGGGGTACGAGCAGTACTTC. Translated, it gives CSVRVAAGGYEQYF.

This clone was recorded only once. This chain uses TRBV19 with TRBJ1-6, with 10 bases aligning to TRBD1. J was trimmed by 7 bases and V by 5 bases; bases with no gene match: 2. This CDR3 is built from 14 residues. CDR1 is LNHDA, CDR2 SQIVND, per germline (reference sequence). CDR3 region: CASSRGQGNSPLHF. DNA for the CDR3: TGTGCCAGTAGTCGGGGACAGGGGAATTCACCCCTCCACTTT.

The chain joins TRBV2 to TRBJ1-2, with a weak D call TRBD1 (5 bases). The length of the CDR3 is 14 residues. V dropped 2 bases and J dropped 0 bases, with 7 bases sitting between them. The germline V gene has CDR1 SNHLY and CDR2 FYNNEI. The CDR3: CASSERTSNYGYTF. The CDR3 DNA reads TGTGCCAGCAGTGAACGGACATCTAACTATGGCTACACCTTC.

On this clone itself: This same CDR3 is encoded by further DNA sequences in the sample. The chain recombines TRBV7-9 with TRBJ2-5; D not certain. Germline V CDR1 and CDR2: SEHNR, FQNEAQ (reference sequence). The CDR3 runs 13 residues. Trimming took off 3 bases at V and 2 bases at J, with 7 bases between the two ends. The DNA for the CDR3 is TGTGCCAGCAGCTTGGCCAGTCAAGAGACCCAGTACTTC. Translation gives CASSLASQETQYF. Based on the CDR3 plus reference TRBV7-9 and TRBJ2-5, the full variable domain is DTGVSQNPRHKITKRGQNVTFRCDPISEHNRLYWYRQTLGQGPEFLTYFQNEAQLEKSRLLSDRFSAERPKGSFSTLEIQRTEQGDSAMYLCASSLASQETQYFGPGTRLLVL.

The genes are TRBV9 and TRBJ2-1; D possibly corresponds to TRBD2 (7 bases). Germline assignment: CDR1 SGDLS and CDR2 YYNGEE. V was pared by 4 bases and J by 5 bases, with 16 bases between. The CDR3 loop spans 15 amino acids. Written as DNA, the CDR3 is TGTGCCAGCAGCATCGGAAGGGGGGGAAACAATGAGCAGTTCTTC. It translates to CASSIGRGGNNEQFF.

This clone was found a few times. The CDR3 here is CSARSPADYGYTF. DNA for the CDR3: TGCAGCGCCAGATCCCCGGCGGACTATGGCTACACCTTC. The J gene is TRBJ1-2, the V gene TRBV29-1; D gene unclear. The length of the CDR3 is 13 residues. Germline CDR1 reads SQVTM; CDR2 reads ANQGSEA. The V gene lost 7 bases and the J gene lost 3 bases, with 15 bases spanning the gap.

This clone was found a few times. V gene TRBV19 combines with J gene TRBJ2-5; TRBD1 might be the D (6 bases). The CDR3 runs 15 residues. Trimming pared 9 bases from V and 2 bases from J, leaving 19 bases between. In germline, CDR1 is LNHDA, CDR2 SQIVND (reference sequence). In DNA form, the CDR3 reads TGTGCCAGCGCCCACGAGGGGACATCACAAGAGACCCAGTACTTC. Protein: CASAHEGTSQETQYF. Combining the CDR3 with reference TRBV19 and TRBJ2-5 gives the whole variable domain DGGITQSPKYLFRKEGQNVTLSCEQNLNHDAMYWYRQDPGQGLRLIYYSQIVNDFQKGDIAEGYSVSREKKESFPLTVTSAQKNPTAFYLCASAHEGTSQETQYFGPGTRLLVL.

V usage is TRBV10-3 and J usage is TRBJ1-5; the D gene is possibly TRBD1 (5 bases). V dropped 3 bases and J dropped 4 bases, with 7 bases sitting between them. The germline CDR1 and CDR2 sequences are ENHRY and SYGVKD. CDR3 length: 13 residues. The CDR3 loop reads CAISDRVNQPQHF. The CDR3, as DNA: TGTGCCATCAGTGACAGGGTGAATCAGCCCCAGCATTTT.

This CDR3 is CASSSPGHRADTQYF. The CDR3, as DNA: TGCGCCAGCAGCTCACCGGGACATAGGGCAGATACGCAGTATTTT. The V and J genes are TRBV5-1 and TRBJ2-3; TRBD1 is a possible D gene (6 bases). Trimming stripped 3 bases from V and 4 bases from J, with 15 bases between. The V gene's germline CDR1 is SGHRS and CDR2 YFSETQ. The CDR3 extends over 15 amino acids.

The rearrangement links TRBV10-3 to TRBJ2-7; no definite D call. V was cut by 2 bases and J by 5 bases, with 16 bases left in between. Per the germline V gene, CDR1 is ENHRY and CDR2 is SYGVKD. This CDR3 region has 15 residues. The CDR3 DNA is TGTGCCATCAGTGAGGTCTCAGGTAAAAGGAACGAGCAGTACTTC. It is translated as CAISEVSGKRNEQYF.

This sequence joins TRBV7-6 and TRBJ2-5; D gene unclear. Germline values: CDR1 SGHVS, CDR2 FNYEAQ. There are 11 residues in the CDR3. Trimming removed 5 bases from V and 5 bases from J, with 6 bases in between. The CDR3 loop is CASSPGETQYF. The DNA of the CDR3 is TGTGCCAGCAGCCCCGGGGAGACCCAGTACTTC.

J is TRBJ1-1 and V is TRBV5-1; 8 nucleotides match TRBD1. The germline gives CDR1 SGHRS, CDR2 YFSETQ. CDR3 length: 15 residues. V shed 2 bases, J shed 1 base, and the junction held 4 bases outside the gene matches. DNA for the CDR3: TGCGCCAGCAGCTTTAGAGGGACAGGGAACACTGAAGCTTTCTTT. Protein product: CASSFRGTGNTEAFF. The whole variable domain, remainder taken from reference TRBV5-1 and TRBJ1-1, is KAGVTQTPRYLIKTRGQQVTLSCSPISGHRSVSWYQQTPGQGLQFLFEYFSETQRNKGNFPGRFSGRQFSNSRSEMNVSTLELGDSALYLCASSFRGTGNTEAFFGQGTRLTVV.

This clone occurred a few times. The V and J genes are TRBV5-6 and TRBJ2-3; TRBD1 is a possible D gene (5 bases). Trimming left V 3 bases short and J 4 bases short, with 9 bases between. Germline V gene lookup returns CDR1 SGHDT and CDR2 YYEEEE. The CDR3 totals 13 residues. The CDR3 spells CASSSSGPDTQYF. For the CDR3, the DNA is TGTGCCAGCAGCTCTTCAGGGCCAGATACGCAGTATTTT.